This entry describes one T cell receptor (beta chain). Measured with immunoSEQ multiplex PCR; TCRdb has only the in-frame clones, and not every one. Among about 11,000 clones listed, 65% to 80% were seen once. This record comes from a study of OX40 agonist ivuxolimab in advanced cancers. Turning to the study itself: Ivuxolimab doses were 0.01, 0.1, 0.3, 1.5, 3 or 10 mg/kg every 2 weeks.

CDR3 length: 16 residues. Germline-derived CDR1 and CDR2 are SGHRS and YFSETQ. V lost 3 bases to trimming and J lost 4 bases; unmatched junction nucleotides: 9. This chain uses TRBV5-1 with TRBJ2-1, with 8 bases lining up with TRBD1. The sequence was collected from an adult with an advanced solid tumor such as melanoma, head and neck, liver or kidney cancer. This sample comprised CD4+ or CD8+ T cells sorted from blood, obtained in a trial of the OX40 agonist ivuxolimab. CDR3 region: CASSSEPGQAYNEQFF. The CDR3 DNA is TGCGCCAGCAGCTCGGAGCCGGGACAGGCGTACAATGAGCAGTTCTTC.